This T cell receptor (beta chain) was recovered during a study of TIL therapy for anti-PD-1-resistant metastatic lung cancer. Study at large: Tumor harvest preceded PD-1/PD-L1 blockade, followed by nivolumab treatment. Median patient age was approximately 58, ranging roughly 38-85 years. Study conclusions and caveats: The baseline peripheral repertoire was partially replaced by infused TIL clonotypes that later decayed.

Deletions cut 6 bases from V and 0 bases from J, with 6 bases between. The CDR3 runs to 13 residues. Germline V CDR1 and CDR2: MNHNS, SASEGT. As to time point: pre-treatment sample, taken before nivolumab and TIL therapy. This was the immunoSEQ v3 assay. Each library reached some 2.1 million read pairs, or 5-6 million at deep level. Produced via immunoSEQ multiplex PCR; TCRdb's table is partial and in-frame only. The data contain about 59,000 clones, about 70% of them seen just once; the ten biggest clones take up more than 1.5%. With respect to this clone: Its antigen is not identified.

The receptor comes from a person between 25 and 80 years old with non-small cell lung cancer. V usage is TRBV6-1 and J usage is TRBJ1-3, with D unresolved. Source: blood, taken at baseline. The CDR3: CASRELSGNTIYF. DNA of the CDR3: TGTGCCAGCAGGGAACTCTCTGGAAACACCATATATTTT.